This entry concerns a single T cell receptor (beta chain). Antigen specificity is unknown. CDR1 and CDR2 (germline): SNHLY, FYNNEI. This CDR3 spans 14 amino acids. V gave up 3 bases and J gave up 5 bases, with 11 bases separating them. The PCR contained 60 Vbeta and 13 Jbeta primers. TCRdb keeps only in-frame clones here, not all; method: immunoSEQ multiplex PCR. The data contain about 200,000 clones, 75% to 90% of them seen just once; the ten biggest clones take up less than 0.4%. This record belongs to a study of cytomegalovirus exposure and HLA in healthy donors. Background on the study: HLA-typed donors were the source of about 85 million unique TCRs, which an early data release held. General observations from the study: There were some public TCRs occurring in many donors, but most TCR sequences were rare. Earlier analysis yielded a pattern in which most TCR beta V segments were productive about 87% or about 30% of the time.

Specimen: PBMCs. The rearrangement links TRBV2 to TRBJ1-5; D possibly corresponds to TRBD1 (5 bases). The TCR comes from a woman in her 30s in good health and CMV-seronegative. The CDR3 protein is CASSEEGWDQPQHF. The CDR3 DNA reads as TGTGCCAGCAGTGAGGAGGGGTGGGATCAGCCCCAGCATTTT.